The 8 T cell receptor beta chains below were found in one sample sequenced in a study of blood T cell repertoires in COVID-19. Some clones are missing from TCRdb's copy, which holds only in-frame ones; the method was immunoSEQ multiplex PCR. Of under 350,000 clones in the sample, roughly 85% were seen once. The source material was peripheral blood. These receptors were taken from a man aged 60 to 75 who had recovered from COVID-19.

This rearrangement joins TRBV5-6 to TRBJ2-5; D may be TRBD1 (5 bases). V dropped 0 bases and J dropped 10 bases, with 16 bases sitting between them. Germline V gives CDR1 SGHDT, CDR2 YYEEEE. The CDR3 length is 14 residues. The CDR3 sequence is CASSLGGAWLGQYF. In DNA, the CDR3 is TGTGCCAGCAGCTTGGGTGGGGCCTGGTTGGGCCAGTACTTC.

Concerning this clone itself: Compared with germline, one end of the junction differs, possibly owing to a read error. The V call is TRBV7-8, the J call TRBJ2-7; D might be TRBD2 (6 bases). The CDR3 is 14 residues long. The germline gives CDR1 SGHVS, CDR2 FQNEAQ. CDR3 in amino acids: CASSLRSRGTTKDF. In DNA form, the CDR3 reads TGTGCCAGCAGCTTAAGGTCTCGCGGGACCACGAAAGACTTC.

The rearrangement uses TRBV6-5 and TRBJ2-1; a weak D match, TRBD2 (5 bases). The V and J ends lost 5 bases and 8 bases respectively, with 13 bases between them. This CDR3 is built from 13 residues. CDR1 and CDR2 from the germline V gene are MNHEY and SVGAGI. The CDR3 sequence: CASSRTTKDEQFF. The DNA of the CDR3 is TGTGCCAGCAGTCGGACGACTAAAGATGAGCAGTTCTTC.

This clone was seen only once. DNA for the CDR3: TGTGCCTGGAGTCCTAACCAGGGGAGATCTTGGGAGCAGTTCTTC. Amino acid sequence: CAWSPNQGRSWEQFF. The rearrangement uses TRBV30 and TRBJ2-1; a weak D match, TRBD1 (6 bases). From germline, CDR1 is GTSNPN and CDR2 SVGIG (reference sequence). This CDR3 region has 15 residues. Trimming removed 2 bases from V and 10 bases from J, with 21 bases in between.

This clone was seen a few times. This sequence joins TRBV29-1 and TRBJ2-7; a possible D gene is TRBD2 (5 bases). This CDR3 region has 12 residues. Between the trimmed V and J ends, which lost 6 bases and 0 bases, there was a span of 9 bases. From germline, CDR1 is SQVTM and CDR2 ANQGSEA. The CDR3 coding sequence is TGCAGCGTGAGGGCAAGCTCCTACGAGCAGTACTTC. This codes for CSVRASSYEQYF.

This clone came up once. CDR3 loop: CASTGQVLSEAFF. The CDR3 DNA reads TGTGCCAGCACAGGGCAGGTTCTCAGTGAAGCTTTCTTT. The chain employs TRBV12-3 or TRBV12-4 and TRBJ1-1; possibly TRBD1 for D (5 bases). The CDR3 sequence is 13 residues long. Trimming left V 7 bases short and J 7 bases short, with 16 bases between.

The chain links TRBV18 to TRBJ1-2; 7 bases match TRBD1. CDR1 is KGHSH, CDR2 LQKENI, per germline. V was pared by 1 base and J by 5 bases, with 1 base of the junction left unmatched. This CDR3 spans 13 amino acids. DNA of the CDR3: TGTGCCAGCTCACCACGACAGGGATATGGCTACACCTTC. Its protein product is CASSPRQGYGYTF. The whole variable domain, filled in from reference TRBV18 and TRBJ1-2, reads NAGVMQNPRHLVRRRGQEARLRCSPMKGHSHVYWYRQLPEEGLKFMVYLQKENIIDESGMPKERFSAEFPKEGPSILRIQQVVRGDSAAYFCASSPRQGYGYTFGSGTRLTVV.

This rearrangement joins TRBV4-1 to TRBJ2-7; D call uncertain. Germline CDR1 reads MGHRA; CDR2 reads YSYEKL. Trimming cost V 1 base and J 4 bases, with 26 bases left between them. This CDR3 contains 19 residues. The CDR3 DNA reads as TGCGCCAGCAGCCAAGTTCCCCAATTTTCGAGGTCTTCTGTATACGAGCAGTACTTC. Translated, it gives CASSQVPQFSRSSVYEQYF.